One sample yielded the 8 T cell receptor beta chains listed below, sequenced in a study of shared clonotypes between healthy human individuals. Sequenced by immunoSEQ multiplex PCR; TCRdb stores in-frame clones only, minus some. The sample consists of 1.4 million to 1.5 million clones, roughly 95% of them appearing once. The sequencing sample was made of naive CD4+ T cells sorted from blood. Subset denoted: CD45RA+ positively selected. These receptor sequences come from a man aged 25-40 years in good health.

The V call is TRBV11-2, the J call TRBJ2-7, with D uncertain. The CDR3 loop spans 13 amino acids. With 8 bases removed from V and 1 base from J, the gap between germline ends came to 12 bases. The V gene's germline CDR1 is SGHAT and CDR2 FQNNGV. This chain's CDR3 is CASLPISSYEQYF. CDR3 sequence (DNA): TGTGCCAGCCTACCTATCTCTTCCTACGAGCAGTACTTC.

The genes are TRBV28 and TRBJ1-5; D gene unclear. Deletions cut 3 bases from V and 4 bases from J, with 4 bases between. This CDR3 has 12 residues. CDR1 MDHEN and CDR2 SYDVKM come from the germline V gene. DNA for the CDR3: TGTGCCAGCAGTTTCCAGAATCAGCCCCAGCATTTT. Encoded protein: CASSFQNQPQHF.

This chain connects TRBV9 to TRBJ2-1; D is uncertain. Germline V gene lookup returns CDR1 SGDLS and CDR2 YYNGEE. Trimming cost V 2 bases and J 0 bases, with 9 bases left between them. The CDR3 covers 15 residues. CDR3 in amino acids: CASSVYGNSYNEQFF. The CDR3 DNA follows: TGTGCCAGCAGCGTTTACGGCAACTCCTACAATGAGCAGTTCTTC.

V usage is TRBV30 and J usage is TRBJ2-5; 8 bases fit TRBD2. J lost 2 bases, V lost 3 bases, and 2 bases had no gene match. The germline gives CDR1 GTSNPN, CDR2 SVGIG (reference sequence). The CDR3 totals 13 residues. The CDR3 spells CAWRLAGQETQYF. The CDR3 DNA reads as TGTGCCTGGAGGTTAGCGGGACAAGAGACCCAGTACTTC.

The gene calls are TRBV7-9 and TRBJ2-7; D remains unclear. The CDR3 has 16 amino acids. Germline values: CDR1 SEHNR, CDR2 FQNEAQ (reference sequence). Trimming pared 4 bases from V and 0 bases from J, leaving 16 bases between. The CDR3 sequence is CASSSSSSGFSYEQYF. Written as DNA, the CDR3 is TGTGCCAGCAGCTCAAGTTCGAGTGGCTTCTCCTACGAGCAGTACTTC.

The chain is built from TRBV11-2 and TRBJ2-1; 13 bases line up with TRBD2. The CDR3 covers 14 residues. Trimming at V came to 6 bases and at J to 9 bases, leaving 5 bases not matched to a gene. Per germline, CDR1 SGHAT and CDR2 FQNNGV. CDR3 region: CASRELAGGVEQFF. The CDR3 DNA reads as TGTGCCAGCAGGGAACTAGCGGGAGGGGTTGAGCAGTTCTTC.

The gene calls are TRBV5-6 and TRBJ2-5; tentatively, D is TRBD1 (6 bases). This CDR3 region has 14 residues. CDR1 is SGHDT and CDR2 is YYEEEE in the germline V gene. V was pared by 5 bases and J by 1 base, with 12 bases between. The CDR3 loop reads CASSLQGVQETQYF. In DNA, the CDR3 is TGTGCCAGCAGTTTACAGGGAGTCCAAGAGACCCAGTACTTC.

The chain is built from TRBV5-1 and TRBJ2-4; no reliable D call. This CDR3 comprises 12 residues. Trimming removed 0 bases at V and 6 bases at J, with 4 bases between. In germline, CDR1 is SGHRS, CDR2 YFSETQ. CDR3: CASSLDSNIQYF. For the CDR3, the DNA is TGCGCCAGCAGCTTGGATTCAAACATTCAGTACTTC.